Below are 17 T cell receptor beta chains sequenced from a single sample in a study of cytomegalovirus exposure and HLA in healthy donors. The primer mix had 60 Vbeta and 13 Jbeta primers. Profiled with immunoSEQ multiplex PCR; TCRdb holds only in-frame clones, not every one. The sample has approximately 150,000 clones; roughly two thirds are singletons. What was sequenced was PBMCs. These receptors were obtained from a woman under 30 in good health and CMV-seropositive.

This clone was counted a single time. V is TRBV29-1 and J is TRBJ2-1; 8 nucleotides agree with TRBD1. The germline V gene has CDR1 SQVTM and CDR2 ANQGSEA. CDR3 length: 15 amino acids. The V gene end was trimmed by 6 bases and the J gene end by 5 bases; junction bases not matched to a gene: 12. The CDR3 sequence: CSVPSFDRGNNEQFF. Written as DNA, the CDR3 is TGCAGCGTCCCCTCCTTTGACAGGGGAAACAATGAGCAGTTCTTC.

This clone has a handful of counts. The rearrangement joins TRBV6-4 to TRBJ2-3; the D is unclear. The CDR3 is 14 residues long. Germline-derived CDR1 and CDR2 are MRHNA and SNTAGT. V lost 0 bases to trimming and J lost 9 bases, with 13 bases between them. CDR3 in DNA: TGTGCCAGCAGTGACTCCTCTTCTTCTTCGACGCAGTATTTT. It yields the protein CASSDSSSSSTQYF.

The chain is built from TRBV28 and TRBJ1-1, with 8 bases matching TRBD1. Germline V gene lookup returns CDR1 MDHEN and CDR2 SYDVKM. The junction had 6 bases not matched to a gene; V was cut back by 5 bases and J by 1 base. The CDR3 has 15 amino acids. In nucleotides, the CDR3 is TGTGCCAGCAGTACCCGAGACAGGGGGAACACTGAAGCTTTCTTT. This translates into CASSTRDRGNTEAFF.

This sequence joins TRBV5-1 and TRBJ2-7, with TRBD2 matching 10 bases. Per the germline V gene, CDR1 is SGHRS and CDR2 is YFSETQ. This CDR3 is built from 15 residues. With V trimmed by 1 base and J by 4 bases, 5 bases remained unmatched. In DNA form, the CDR3 reads TGCGCCAGCAGCTTGAGTCTAGCGGGGGAGTACGAGCAGTACTTC. It codes for CASSLSLAGEYEQYF.

This clone was recorded only once. This chain links TRBV18 with TRBJ2-7; TRBD2 might be the D (5 bases). V lost 2 bases, J lost 6 bases, and 14 bases lay in between. Germline CDR1 reads KGHSH; CDR2 reads LQKENI. This CDR3 is built from 14 residues. The CDR3 loop is CASSPKGEVREQYF. The CDR3 coding sequence is TGTGCCAGCTCACCAAAGGGAGAGGTACGCGAGCAGTACTTC.

Remarks on this clone: This CDR3 is also generated by other DNA sequences in the sample. The CDR3 region is CASSLSSGGRETQYF. The CDR3 region has the DNA TGTGCCAGCAGCTTAAGTAGCGGGGGGCGAGAGACCCAGTACTTC. The chain carries TRBV7-2 and TRBJ2-5; 10 bases match TRBD2. The germline gives CDR1 SGHTA, CDR2 FQGNSA. After removal of 2 bases from V and 4 bases from J, the junction contained 4 bases not matched to a gene. The CDR3 runs 15 residues. Combining the CDR3 with reference TRBV7-2 and TRBJ2-5 gives the whole variable domain GAGVSQSPSNKVTEKGKDVELRCDPISGHTALYWYRQSLGQGLEFLIYFQGNSAPDKSGLPSDRFSAERTGGSVSTLTIQRTQQEDSAVYLCASSLSSGGRETQYFGPGTRLLVL.

This clone turned up a few times. The CDR3 nucleotides read TGTGCCACCAGCAGACGGACTTCCAGGGCGGGAGACTATGGCTACACCTTC. Its translation: CATSRRTSRAGDYGYTF. V and J are TRBV15 and TRBJ1-2; D may be TRBD1 (5 bases). Germline CDR1 reads LNHNV; CDR2 reads YYDKDF (reference sequence). The V gene lost 2 bases and the J gene lost 3 bases, with 19 bases spanning the gap. The CDR3 has 17 amino acids.

The chain is built from TRBV5-6 and TRBJ2-3; 12 bases are shared with TRBD2. CDR1 and CDR2 (germline): SGHDT, YYEEEE. CDR3 length: 18 amino acids. The trim removed 1 base at V and 2 bases at J, leaving 8 bases unmatched. CDR3: CASSLRSTSGGFTDTQYF. In DNA, the CDR3 is TGTGCCAGCAGCTTGAGGTCAACTAGCGGGGGGTTCACAGATACGCAGTATTTT.

This rearrangement joins TRBV19 to TRBJ2-7; the match to TRBD2 covers 10 bases. After removal of 3 bases from V and 2 bases from J, the junction contained 1 base not matched to a gene. CDR1 LNHDA and CDR2 SQIVND come from the germline V gene (reference sequence). The CDR3 runs to 14 residues. The DNA of the CDR3 is TGTGCCAGTAGTATCCTAGCGGGGGCCTACGAGCAGTACTTC. Protein: CASSILAGAYEQYF.

This chain joins TRBV7-3 and TRBJ1-2; D ambiguous. The CDR3 is 14 residues long. The ends were cut back, 9 bases at V and 4 bases at J, with 18 bases in the middle. CDR1 SGHTA and CDR2 FQGTGA come from the germline V gene. In DNA form, the CDR3 reads TGTGCCAGAAACAAACCCGCCCTCCTCTATGGCTACACCTTC. Protein: CARNKPALLYGYTF.

The J gene is TRBJ1-1, the V gene TRBV6-5, with D perhaps TRBD1 (6 bases). Trimming removed 5 bases from V and 6 bases from J, with 13 bases in between. Germline V gene sequence: CDR1 MNHEY, CDR2 SVGAGI. This CDR3 comprises 13 residues. The CDR3 is CASSNQGQPEAFF. DNA for the CDR3: TGTGCCAGCAGTAACCAAGGACAGCCTGAAGCTTTCTTT.

In its sample, this clone was seen a few times. The chain combines TRBV5-1 with TRBJ1-3; 8 positions agree with TRBD1. V dropped 4 bases and J dropped 0; count of bases not matched to a gene: 6. CDR1 and CDR2 from the germline V gene are SGHRS and YFSETQ. This CDR3 spans 16 amino acids. Written as DNA, the CDR3 is TGCGCCAGCAGCCCCGGGACAGGCCTCTCTGGAAACACCATATATTTT. As protein: CASSPGTGLSGNTIYF.

This clone is a singleton in its sample. CDR3 DNA sequence: TGTGCCAGCAGCCCCGGGACAGGGATCACCGGGGAGCTGTTTTTT. Translating it yields CASSPGTGITGELFF. The chain recombines TRBV4-2 with TRBJ2-2; 9 nucleotides match TRBD1. The CDR3 is 15 residues long. Germline CDR1 and CDR2: LGHNA and YNFKEQ. V lost 4 bases, J lost 4 bases, and 4 bases stayed unmatched.

The rearrangement joins TRBV4-3 to TRBJ2-5; 11 bases fit TRBD1. The J call may not be correct, given that the DNA end is closer to TRBJ2-7. CDR3 size: 14 residues. CDR1 and CDR2 (germline): LGHNA, YSLEER. The CDR3 sequence is CASSPGTGGYEQYF. CDR3 in DNA: TGCGCCAGCAGCCCCGGGACAGGGGGCTACGAGCAGTACTTC.

The rearrangement links TRBV4-2 to TRBJ2-3, with a weak D call TRBD2 (6 bases). The germline V and J ends were trimmed by 0 bases and 5 bases, with 6 bases remaining between them. Germline values: CDR1 LGHNA, CDR2 YNFKEQ. The CDR3 totals 13 residues. Here the CDR3 DNA reads TGTGCCAGCAGCCAAGAGGGGGGAGATACGCAGTATTTT. Translated, it gives CASSQEGGDTQYF.

The V and J genes are TRBV29-1 and TRBJ1-5; 7 positions agree with TRBD1. This CDR3 is 13 amino acids long. From germline, CDR1 is SQVTM and CDR2 ANQGSEA. V was pared by 6 bases and J by 3 bases, with 5 bases of the junction left unmatched. The DNA of the CDR3 is TGCAGCGTAGCCGGGACAGTCAATCAGCCCCAGCATTTT. Amino acid sequence: CSVAGTVNQPQHF.

The V gene is TRBV28, the J gene TRBJ1-2; D is possibly TRBD1 (5 bases). CDR3 length: 15 residues. V was pared by 5 bases and J by 7 bases, with 20 bases between. In germline, CDR1 is MDHEN, CDR2 SYDVKM. CDR3 in DNA: TGTGCCAGCAGTACCACCCAAACAGGCTCCGGTGGCTACACCTTC. Its protein product is CASSTTQTGSGGYTF.